A selection of T cell receptor beta chains follows, all from one sample in a study of CD8+ T cells in alopecia areata. Produced via immunoSEQ multiplex PCR; TCRdb's table is partial and in-frame only. The sample contains around 200,000 clones, about 64% of which appear only once. The sample consisted of CD4+ T cells sorted from blood, taken at week 4, from a patient treated with tofacitinib. These receptors came from a human donor with alopecia areata. The CDR3 runs from the conserved cysteine through the conserved F or W. The D gene is left open where the match is weak. The size of a clone is reported for some rows only, either as once, few or many, or as a class for expanded clones.

TRBJ2-3	-	TRBD1	TRBV10-3	TGTGCCATAAGCGGACAGGGAGATACGCAGTATTTT	CAISGQGDTQYF
TRBJ2-3	-	TRBD2	TRBV29-1	TGCAGCGCCGACCGGGGGGTTGCAGATACGCAGTATTTT	CSADRGVADTQYF
TRBJ2-7	-	-	TRBV15	TGTGCCACCAGCAGCCAACATCCACGGGATTCCGAGCAGTACTTC	CATSSQHPRDSEQYF
TRBJ2-3	-	TRBD1	TRBV2	TGTGCCAGCAACGGACAGGGGTCAGATACGCAGTATTTT	CASNGQGSDTQYF
TRBJ1-6	-	TRBD1	TRBV18	TGTGCCAGCTCACCACCGGGGACAGTTAATTCACCCCTCCACTTT	CASSPPGTVNSPLHF
TRBJ2-1	-	-	TRBV27	TGTGCCAGCAGTCTTATCGGGAGTGTAGAGCAGTTCTTC	CASSLIGSVEQFF
TRBJ2-7	-	-	TRBV4-1	TGCGCCAGCAGCCCAGTCAGAGAGGGCTACGAGCAGTACTTC	CASSPVREGYEQYF
TRBJ2-5	-	-	TRBV4-2	TGTGCCAGCAGCCAAGATAGGCAGGGGTTGGTGGAGACCCAGTACTTC	CASSQDRQGLVETQYF
TRBJ1-1	-	-	TRBV19	TGTGCCAGTAGTTTCAACGTGGGGGGGCCTGAAGCTTTCTTT	CASSFNVGGPEAFF
TRBJ2-3	-	-	TRBV5-6	TGTGCCAGCAGCCCGGCCCGGGGGTCAGATACGCAGTATTTT	CASSPARGSDTQYF
TRBJ1-6	-	-	TRBV4-2	TGTGCCAGCAGCCAAGATGCAGATAATTCACCCCTCCACTTT	CASSQDADNSPLHF
TRBJ2-1	-	TRBD2	TRBV30	TGTGCCTGGAGCACTAGCGGGGCCTTGAATGAGCAGTTCTTC	CAWSTSGALNEQFF
TRBJ1-5	few	-	TRBV19	TGTGCCAGTTTGGGGAGGGAGTGGGGCAATCAGCCCCAGCATTTT	CASLGREWGNQPQHF
TRBJ2-6	-	-	TRBV6-6	TGTGCCAGCAGCCAAACAGGAGTCTCTGGGGCCAACGTCCTGACTTTC	CASSQTGVSGANVLTF
TRBJ2-5	few	TRBD2	TRBV5-1	TGCGCCAGCAGCTACGGGACTAGTAGAGAGACCCAGTACTTC	CASSYGTSRETQYF
TRBJ2-1	-	-	TRBV29-1	TGCAGCGCCTTGGGGACCCTTTTACCCAAGCAGTTCTTC	CSALGTLLPKQFF
TRBJ2-3	-	TRBD1	TRBV29-1	TGCAGCGTGGACAGGGGGCCGGCGGATACGCAGTATTTT	CSVDRGPADTQYF
TRBJ1-2	-	-	TRBV4-2	TGTGCCAGCAGCCAAGATACGGGGTCCTATGGCTACACCTTC	CASSQDTGSYGYTF
TRBJ1-4	-	-	TRBV29-1	TGCAGCGTTCAGAGGGGCTCAGCTAATGAAAAACTGTTTTTT	CSVQRGSANEKLFF
TRBJ2-7	-	-	TRBV18	TGTGCCAGCTCAGGACAGTACACCTCCTACGAGCAGTACTTC	CASSGQYTSYEQYF
TRBJ2-1	-	-	TRBV29-1	TGCAGCGGGGAGCGGTACAATGAGCAGTTCTTC	CSGERYNEQFF
TRBJ1-4	-	-	TRBV20-1	TGCAGTAGGGCGATAGGGGAAAAACTGTTTTTT	CSRAIGEKLFF
TRBJ2-4	-	-	TRBV25-1	TGTGCCAGCAGTGACGAGTGGCAGGGTGACATTCAGTACTTC	CASSDEWQGDIQYF
TRBJ2-5	once	-	TRBV18	TGTGCCAGCTCACCTCAGGCAGACCAAGAGACCCAGTACTTC	CASSPQADQETQYF
TRBJ2-1	-	TRBD2	TRBV7-2	TGTGCCAGCAGACCCCCGCGGGGGGTATACAATGAGCAGTTCTTC	CASRPPRGVYNEQFF
TRBJ1-2	-	-	TRBV2	TGTGCCAGCAGACAGGGTGCCCATGGCTACACCTTC	CASRQGAHGYTF
TRBJ2-5	-	-	TRBV2	TGTGCCAGCAGACGCAACGAATTCCAGTCCTACCAAGAGACCCAGTACTTC	CASRRNEFQSYQETQYF
TRBJ1-2	-	-	TRBV20-1	TGCAGTGCCCCTACAAAGTATGGCTACACCTTC	CSAPTKYGYTF
TRBJ2-5	-	-	TRBV12-5	TGTGCTAGTGGTTTGGTACCTGGCGTCCAGTACTTC	CASGLVPGVQYF
TRBJ1-2	-	-	TRBV30	TGTGCCTGGAGTCCCTACTCGACGCCCGCTTGGGGCTACACCTTC	CAWSPYSTPAWGYTF
TRBJ1-5	-	-	TRBV30	TGTGCCTGGAGTGTACGGAACAATCAGCCCCAGCATTTT	CAWSVRNNQPQHF
TRBJ2-5	many	-	TRBV2	TGTGCCAGCAACCTGGACTATCAAGAGACCCAGTACTTC	CASNLDYQETQYF
TRBJ1-2	-	-	TRBV6-4	TGTGCCAGCAGTGACCACGGACAGTCTAACTATGGCTACACCTTC	CASSDHGQSNYGYTF
TRBJ1-4	-	-	TRBV5-6	TGTGCCAGCAGCGGGCCCACAGGGAGTGAAAAACTGTTTTTT	CASSGPTGSEKLFF
TRBJ2-7	-	-	TRBV6-5	TGTGCCAGCAGCCGCCCACCCTACGAGCAGTACTTC	CASSRPPYEQYF
TRBJ2-3	-	TRBD2	TRBV5-6	TGTGCCAGCAGCATGCTAGCGGGGCCTAGCACAGATACGCAGTATTTT	CASSMLAGPSTDTQYF
TRBJ1-4	-	-	TRBV2	TGTGCCAGCAGAGAGGACAGTGAAAAACTGTTTTTT	CASREDSEKLFF
TRBJ2-7	-	-	TRBV30	TGTGCCTGGAGTTTGGGACCGAGCTCCTACGAGCAGTACTTC	CAWSLGPSSYEQYF
TRBJ2-4	few	-	TRBV7-2	TGTGCCAGCAGCCGAGACAGCCCTCTAGCCAAAAACATTCAGTACTTC	CASSRDSPLAKNIQYF
TRBJ2-1	-	TRBD1	TRBV5-4	TGTGCCAGCAGTCGGGACAGCTACAATGAGCAGTTCTTC	CASSRDSYNEQFF
TRBJ2-5	few	-	TRBV6-6	TGTGCCAGCAGTAGAGGACAGAAAGAGACCCAGTACTTC	CASSRGQKETQYF
TRBJ2-3	-	-	TRBV9	TGTGCCAGCAGCGTAGGATCGTTCACAGATACGCAGTATTTT	CASSVGSFTDTQYF
TRBJ1-1	-	TRBD1	TRBV2	TGTGCCAGCAGAGGTCGGACAGGGCGTGAAGCTTTCTTT	CASRGRTGREAFF
TRBJ2-7	-	-	TRBV7-2	TGTGCCAGCAGCTTAGCCGGACTCCCCAGGAGGGAGCAGTACTTC	CASSLAGLPRREQYF
TRBJ1-1	-	TRBD1	TRBV4-2	TGTGCCAGCAGCCAAGGCCGACAGGGGCAGCGTGAAGCTTTCTTT	CASSQGRQGQREAFF
TRBJ2-1	few	-	TRBV4-1	TGCGCCAGCAGCCAAACTGGGGCCTTGAGCTCCTACAATGAGCAGTTCTTC	CASSQTGALSSYNEQFF
TRBJ2-5	-	-	TRBV6-5	TGTGCCAGCAGCCACCCGGGACAACAAGAGACCCAGTACTTC	CASSHPGQQETQYF
TRBJ1-5	once	-	TRBV4-1	TGCGCCAGCAGCCAAGATTTAGCTGTCCAGCCCCAGCATTTT	CASSQDLAVQPQHF
TRBJ2-3	-	TRBD1	TRBV7-9	TGTGCCAGCAGCTTCGGGACAGGGTACACAGATACGCAGTATTTT	CASSFGTGYTDTQYF
TRBJ1-2	few	-	TRBV5-1	TGCGCCAGCAGCTTGCAGGGGCGCCGAGATGGCTACACCTTC	CASSLQGRRDGYTF
TRBJ1-2	once	-	TRBV7-9	TGTGCCACCACCCCCGAGGGGCATGGCTACACCTTC	CATTPEGHGYTF
TRBJ2-2	-	-	TRBV5-4	TGTGCCAGCAGCTTCGGAAGGACAGCTGCCACCGGGGAGCTGTTTTTT	CASSFGRTAATGELFF
TRBJ1-1	-	-	TRBV30	TGTGCCTGGAGGGCAGGGAAAACTGAAGCTTTCTTT	CAWRAGKTEAFF